This TCR beta chain was recovered during a study of blood T cell repertoires in COVID-19. Study context: The United States, Italy and Spain provided the acute and convalescent COVID-19 samples. T cells, B-cell-depleted T cells, or PBMCs provided the cDNA or gDNA that served as material.

The CDR3 runs to 14 residues. V lost 6 bases and J 9 bases, leaving 23 bases between the germline ends. Germline V gene sequence: CDR1 SQVTM, CDR2 ANQGSEA. Those enrolled in Seattle joined during active infection and were followed longitudinally afterward. Original processing methods: Nucleated cell number was recorded as an estimate derived from reference gene primer amplification. Measured with immunoSEQ multiplex PCR; TCRdb has only the in-frame clones, and not every one. V, J and clone size reflect that table, while D and trimming were determined from the DNA. The table has a few hundred thousand clones, about 90% seen once.

This sequence originates from a woman aged 25 to 39 with COVID-19, enrolled during active disease. This chain joins TRBV29-1 and TRBJ1-1; the D gene is possibly TRBD1 (5 bases). Sequencing was carried out using peripheral blood. CDR3 nucleotide sequence: TGCAGCGTGGGAGGACGGGGGTTAACTCGGAAAGCTTTCTTT. Encoded protein: CSVGGRGLTRKAFF.